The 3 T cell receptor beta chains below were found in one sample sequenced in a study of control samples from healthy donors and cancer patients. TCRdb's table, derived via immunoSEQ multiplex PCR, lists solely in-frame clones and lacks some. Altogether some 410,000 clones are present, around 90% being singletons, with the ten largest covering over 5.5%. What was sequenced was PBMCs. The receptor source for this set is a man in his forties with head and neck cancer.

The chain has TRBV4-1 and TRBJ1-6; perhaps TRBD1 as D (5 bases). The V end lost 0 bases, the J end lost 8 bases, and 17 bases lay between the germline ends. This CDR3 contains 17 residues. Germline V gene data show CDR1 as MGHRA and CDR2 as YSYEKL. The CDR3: CASSQDTETRGYSPLHF. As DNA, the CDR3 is TGCGCCAGCAGCCAAGATACCGAGACAAGGGGTTATTCACCCCTCCACTTT.

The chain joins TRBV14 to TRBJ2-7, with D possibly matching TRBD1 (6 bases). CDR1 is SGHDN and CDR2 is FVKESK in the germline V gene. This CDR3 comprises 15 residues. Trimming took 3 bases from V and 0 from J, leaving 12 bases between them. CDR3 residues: CASSHLDSRSYEQYF. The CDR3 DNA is TGTGCCAGCAGCCATCTGGACAGCCGCTCCTACGAGCAGTACTTC.

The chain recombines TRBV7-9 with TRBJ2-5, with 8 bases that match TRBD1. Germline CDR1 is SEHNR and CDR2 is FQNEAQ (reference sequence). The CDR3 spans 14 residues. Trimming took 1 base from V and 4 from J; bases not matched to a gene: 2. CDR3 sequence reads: CASSLVQGGETQYF. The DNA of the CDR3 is TGTGCCAGCAGCTTAGTACAGGGGGGAGAGACCCAGTACTTC.